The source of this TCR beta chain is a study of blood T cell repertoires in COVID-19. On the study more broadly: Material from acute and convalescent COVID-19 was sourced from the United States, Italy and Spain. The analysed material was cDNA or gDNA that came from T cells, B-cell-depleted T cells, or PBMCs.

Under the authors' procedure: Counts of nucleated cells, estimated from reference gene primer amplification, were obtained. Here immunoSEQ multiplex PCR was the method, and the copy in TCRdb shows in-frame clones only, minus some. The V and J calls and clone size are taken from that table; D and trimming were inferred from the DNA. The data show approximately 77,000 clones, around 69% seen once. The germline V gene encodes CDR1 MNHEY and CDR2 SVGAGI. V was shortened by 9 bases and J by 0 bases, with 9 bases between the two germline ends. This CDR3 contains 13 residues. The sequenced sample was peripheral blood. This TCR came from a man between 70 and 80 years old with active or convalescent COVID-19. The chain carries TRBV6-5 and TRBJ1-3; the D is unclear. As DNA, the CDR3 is TGTGCCAGTAAGACAAGCTCTGGAAACACCATATATTTT. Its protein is CASKTSSGNTIYF.